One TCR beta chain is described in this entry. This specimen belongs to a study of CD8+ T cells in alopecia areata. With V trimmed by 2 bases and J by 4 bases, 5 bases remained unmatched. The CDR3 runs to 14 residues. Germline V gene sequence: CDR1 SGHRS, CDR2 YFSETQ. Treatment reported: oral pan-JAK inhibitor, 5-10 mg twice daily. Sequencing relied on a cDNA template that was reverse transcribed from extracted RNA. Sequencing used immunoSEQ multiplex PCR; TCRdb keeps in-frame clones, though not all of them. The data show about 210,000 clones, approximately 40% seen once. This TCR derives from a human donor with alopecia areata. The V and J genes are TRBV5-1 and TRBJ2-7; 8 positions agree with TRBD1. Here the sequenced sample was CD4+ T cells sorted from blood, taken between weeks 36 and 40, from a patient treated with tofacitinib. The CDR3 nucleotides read TGCGCCAGCAGCTTCCAGGGGGCGGAGTACGAGCAGTACTTC. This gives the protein CASSFQGAEYEQYF.